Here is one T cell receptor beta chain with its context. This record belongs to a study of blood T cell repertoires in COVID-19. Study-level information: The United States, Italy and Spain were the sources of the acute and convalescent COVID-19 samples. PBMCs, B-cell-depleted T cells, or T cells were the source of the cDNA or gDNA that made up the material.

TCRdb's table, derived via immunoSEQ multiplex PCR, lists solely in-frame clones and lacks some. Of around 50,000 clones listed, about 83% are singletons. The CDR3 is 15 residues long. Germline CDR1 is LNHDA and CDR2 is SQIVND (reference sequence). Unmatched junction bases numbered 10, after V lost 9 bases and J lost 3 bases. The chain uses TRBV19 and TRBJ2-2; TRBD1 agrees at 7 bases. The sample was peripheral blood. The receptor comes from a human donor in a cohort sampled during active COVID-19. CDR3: CASTVRGQHTGELFF. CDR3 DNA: TGTGCCAGCACAGTAAGGGGACAGCACACCGGGGAGCTGTTTTTT.